What follows are 32 T cell receptor beta chains derived from one specimen sequenced in a study of technical replicates of blood from a handful of donors. Sequencing used immunoSEQ multiplex PCR; TCRdb keeps in-frame clones, though not all of them. The profile shows 60,000 to 65,000 clones, around 87% of them singletons. Source material: PBMCs. These receptors all come from a human donor in good health. Some clones in this sample may be carry-over from other donors' samples.

The genes are TRBV4-1 and TRBJ2-1; 10 positions match TRBD2. Germline V CDR1 and CDR2: MGHRA, YSYEKL. This CDR3 is built from 16 residues. Unmatched junction bases numbered 5, after V lost 2 bases and J lost 4 bases. The CDR3 sequence is CASSQLAGVLYNEQFF. In DNA, the CDR3 is TGCGCCAGCAGCCAACTAGCGGGAGTTCTATACAATGAGCAGTTCTTC.

The chain has TRBV7-6 and TRBJ1-1; D possibly corresponds to TRBD1 (5 bases). Trimming removed 6 bases from V and 0 bases from J, with 11 bases in between. The CDR3 consists of 14 residues. Germline values: CDR1 SGHVS, CDR2 FNYEAQ. CDR3 amino acids: CASSRDSLNTEAFF. The CDR3, as DNA: TGTGCCAGCAGTCGAGACAGTTTGAACACTGAAGCTTTCTTT.

A note on this clone: This sample includes further DNA sequences coding for the same CDR3. The chain has TRBV4-1 and TRBJ2-7; 10 nucleotides line up with TRBD1. Unmatched junction bases numbered 5, after V lost 4 bases and J lost 2 bases. The CDR3 sequence is 15 residues long. In germline, CDR1 is MGHRA, CDR2 YSYEKL. The CDR3 bases are TGCGCCAGCAGCCTAACCGGGACAGGGGCCTACGAGCAGTACTTC. Translated: CASSLTGTGAYEQYF.

This chain uses TRBV6-5 with TRBJ2-7; 8 positions match TRBD2. Germline CDR1 reads MNHEY; CDR2 reads SVGAGI. V gave up 4 bases and J gave up 7 bases; unmatched junction bases: 6. The CDR3 runs 13 residues. The CDR3 loop is CASSSSRLAEQYF. CDR3 DNA: TGTGCCAGCAGTTCCTCTCGACTAGCGGAGCAGTACTTC.

This clone occurred a few times. This chain joins TRBV29-1 and TRBJ1-1; D is possibly TRBD1 (6 bases). The length of the CDR3 is 13 residues. Trimming took off 6 bases at V and 3 bases at J, with 14 bases between the two ends. The germline V gene has CDR1 SQVTM and CDR2 ANQGSEA. This CDR3 is CSVYLGGHTEAFF. CDR3 nucleotides: TGCAGCGTGTACTTGGGGGGGCACACTGAAGCTTTCTTT.

The CDR3 sequence is CSARTSGIHEQYF. CDR3 in DNA: TGCAGCGCCCGTACTAGCGGCATCCATGAGCAGTACTTC. This chain connects TRBV29-1 to TRBJ2-7; 8 positions match TRBD2. Per the germline V gene, CDR1 is SQVTM and CDR2 is ANQGSEA. After removal of 7 bases from V and 7 bases from J, the junction contained 12 bases not matched to a gene. The CDR3 loop spans 13 amino acids.

The J gene is TRBJ2-2, the V gene TRBV29-1; 7 nucleotides align to TRBD1. Germline CDR1 SQVTM, CDR2 ANQGSEA. V gave up 5 bases and J gave up 7 bases; unmatched junction bases: 7. The CDR3 is 13 amino acids. CDR3 nucleotide sequence: TGCAGCGTTCTGACAGGGTGGGGCGGGGAGCTGTTTTTT. Translated: CSVLTGWGGELFF.

The CDR3 DNA is TGTGCCAGCAGCCTCGCCGGGGGCACTGAAGCTTTCTTT. This sequence encodes CASSLAGGTEAFF. The V call is TRBV6-6, the J call TRBJ1-1, with a weak D call TRBD1 (5 bases). This CDR3 has 13 residues. Germline-derived CDR1 and CDR2 are MNHNY and SVGAGI (reference sequence). Deletions cut 6 bases from V and 4 bases from J, with 12 bases between.

The V call is TRBV6-1, the J call TRBJ2-3; 11 nucleotides align to TRBD2. The V gene end was trimmed by 10 bases and the J gene end by 5 bases; junction bases not matched to a gene: 11. Germline V lookup: CDR1 MNHNS, CDR2 SASEGT. The CDR3 contains 15 residues. CDR3 in amino acids: CATRQGTSGKDTQYF. The CDR3 bases are TGTGCCACCCGGCAAGGGACTAGCGGTAAAGATACGCAGTATTTT.

The rearrangement joins TRBV5-1 to TRBJ2-2; D is possibly TRBD1 (6 bases). The V end lost 4 bases, the J end lost 3 bases, and 19 bases lay between the germline ends. The CDR3 length is 17 residues. Germline loops: CDR1 SGHRS, CDR2 YFSETQ. CDR3 region: CASSKSAEHRDTGELFF. CDR3 in DNA: TGCGCCAGCAGCAAATCTGCGGAACACAGGGACACCGGGGAGCTGTTTTTT.

The CDR3 sequence: CASSTDVASGKLFF. CDR3 bases: TGTGCCAGCAGCACAGACGTGGCTAGCGGAAAACTGTTTTTT. J is TRBJ1-4 and V is TRBV7-9; D ambiguous. Germline CDR1 reads SEHNR; CDR2 reads FQNEAQ (reference sequence). This CDR3 is 14 amino acids long. V lost 5 bases and J 10 bases, leaving 17 bases between the germline ends.

The V call is TRBV15, the J call TRBJ2-3, with D possibly being TRBD2 (5 bases). The V end lost 1 base, the J end lost 2 bases, and 7 bases lay between the germline ends. The length of the CDR3 is 14 residues. Germline V gene sequence: CDR1 LNHNV, CDR2 YYDKDF (reference sequence). CDR3 sequence (DNA): TGTGCCACCAGCAGAGTAGACTACACAGATACGCAGTATTTT. Amino acids: CATSRVDYTDTQYF.

V and J are TRBV4-3 and TRBJ1-2, with D possibly being TRBD1 (6 bases). Trimming cost V 3 bases and J 1 base, with 15 bases left between them. The CDR3 runs 16 residues. CDR1 is LGHNA and CDR2 is YSLEER in the germline V gene. The CDR3 reads CASSQGTGTINYGYTF. The CDR3 DNA is TGCGCCAGCAGCCAGGGAACCGGGACAATTAACTATGGCTACACCTTC.

The rearrangement joins TRBV7-9 to TRBJ1-2; D gene ambiguous. Trimming removed 5 bases from V and 3 bases from J, with 7 bases in between. The CDR3 has 12 residues. Germline V gene sequence: CDR1 SEHNR, CDR2 FQNEAQ (reference sequence). The CDR3 nucleotides are TGTGCCAGCAGCCAGAGGGACTATGGCTACACCTTC. Translation: CASSQRDYGYTF. Filled out from reference TRBV7-9 and TRBJ1-2, the complete variable domain reads DTGVSQNPRHKITKRGQNVTFRCDPISEHNRLYWYRQTLGQGPEFLTYFQNEAQLEKSRLLSDRFSAERPKGSFSTLEIQRTEQGDSAMYLCASSQRDYGYTFGSGTRLTVV.

Worth noting for this clone: This sample includes further DNA sequences coding for the same CDR3. V gene TRBV29-1 combines with J gene TRBJ1-1; 8 bases match TRBD1. The CDR3 is 14 residues long. CDR1 is SQVTM and CDR2 is ANQGSEA in the germline V gene. Germline trimming cut 4 bases from V and 4 bases from J; bases unmatched to any gene: 8. The CDR3 reads CSVGAGGSGTEAFF. The CDR3 region has the DNA TGCAGCGTTGGGGCAGGGGGCTCGGGCACTGAAGCTTTCTTT.

In DNA, the CDR3 is TGTGCTAGGACAGAGAAGAACACTGAAGCTTTCTTT. It codes for CARTEKNTEAFF. The V call is TRBV10-3, the J call TRBJ1-1; TRBD1 is a possible D gene (6 bases). In germline, CDR1 is ENHRY, CDR2 SYGVKD. The CDR3 length is 12 residues.

The rearrangement links TRBV6-1 to TRBJ1-5; D is perhaps TRBD1 (5 bases). V lost 5 bases to trimming and J lost 9 bases, with 11 bases between them. The germline V gene encodes CDR1 MNHNS and CDR2 SASEGT. This CDR3 contains 12 residues. CDR3 bases: TGTGCCAGCAGTCCGGGGGATAGGCCCCAGCATTTT. This sequence encodes CASSPGDRPQHF.

In DNA, the CDR3 is TGCGCCAGCAGCCCTTCCGGGACTAGCGTAGAGACCCAGTACTTC. As protein: CASSPSGTSVETQYF. The chain carries TRBV4-1 and TRBJ2-5; 10 bases line up with TRBD2. V shed 4 bases and J 4 bases; nucleotides not matched to a gene: 6. In germline, CDR1 is MGHRA, CDR2 YSYEKL. CDR3 size: 15 residues.

The gene calls are TRBV18 and TRBJ2-7, with TRBD1 matching 7 bases. This CDR3 is 13 amino acids long. Per germline, CDR1 KGHSH and CDR2 LQKENI. Trimming at V came to 5 bases and at J to 2 bases, leaving 3 bases not matched to a gene. The CDR3 sequence: CASSKQGAYEQYF. In DNA, the CDR3 is TGTGCCAGCTCAAAGCAGGGGGCCTACGAGCAGTACTTC. Together with reference TRBV18 and TRBJ2-7, the CDR3 gives the full variable domain: NAGVMQNPRHLVRRRGQEARLRCSPMKGHSHVYWYRQLPEEGLKFMVYLQKENIIDESGMPKERFSAEFPKEGPSILRIQQVVRGDSAAYFCASSKQGAYEQYFGPGTRLTVT.

The CDR3 region has the DNA TGTGCCAGCAGTGGGTCAACAGGGGCCGGTGGCTACACCTTC. It yields the protein CASSGSTGAGGYTF. The chain uses TRBV25-1 and TRBJ1-2; 7 nucleotides line up with TRBD1. The ends lost 4 bases at V and 7 bases at J; junction bases unmatched: 9. CDR3 length: 14 amino acids. The germline V gene has CDR1 MGHDK and CDR2 SYGVNS.

The chain combines TRBV29-1 with TRBJ2-3; 10 bases line up with TRBD1. The germline gives CDR1 SQVTM, CDR2 ANQGSEA. The CDR3 extends over 13 amino acids. With 5 bases clipped from V and 4 bases from J, the junction kept 3 bases outside the gene matches. The DNA for the CDR3 is TGCAGCGTTCACGGACAGGGGGCAGATACGCAGTATTTT. It is translated as CSVHGQGADTQYF.

CDR3 coding DNA: TGTGCCAGCAGCCAGGAACACGCGAACACCGGGGAGCTGTTTTTT. This sequence encodes CASSQEHANTGELFF. This sequence joins TRBV6-4 and TRBJ2-2; D gene unclear. CDR1 is MRHNA, CDR2 SNTAGT, per germline. V shed 6 bases and J shed 0 bases, with 11 bases lying between them. The CDR3 length is 15 residues.

This chain uses TRBV21-1 with TRBJ2-6; TRBD2, the D gene given by the table, was not confirmed from the DNA. TRBV21-1 represents a pseudogene. This CDR3 is built from 17 residues. CDR3 nucleotide sequence: TGTGCCAGCAGCAAAGATAACTTCTGCTCTGGGGCCAACGTCCTGACTTTC. Its translation is CASSKDNFCSGANVLTF.

The chain combines TRBV6-6 with TRBJ2-1; 12 nucleotides agree with TRBD2. Germline assignment: CDR1 MNHNY and CDR2 SVGAGI (reference sequence). The CDR3 runs to 16 residues. V was pared by 6 bases and J by 3 bases, with 6 bases of the junction left unmatched. The CDR3 loop is CASRRLAGDGYNEQFF. The CDR3, as DNA: TGTGCCAGCAGGAGACTAGCGGGAGACGGCTACAATGAGCAGTTCTTC.

The rearrangement joins TRBV4-1 to TRBJ1-6; TRBD1 might be the D (5 bases). Germline CDR1 MGHRA, CDR2 YSYEKL. The CDR3 covers 14 residues. V was shortened by 4 bases and J by 10 bases, with 14 bases between the two germline ends. In DNA form, the CDR3 reads TGCGCCAGCAGCCCCGAACCGGGGGTGTCACCCCTCCACTTT. This encodes CASSPEPGVSPLHF.

The V and J genes are TRBV5-1 and TRBJ1-1; the D is unclear. Trimming shortened V by 2 bases and J by 7 bases, and 18 bases separated the two germline ends. The CDR3 length is 15 residues. Germline loops: CDR1 SGHRS, CDR2 YFSETQ. The CDR3 nucleotides read TGCGCCAGCAGCTTAACCGCCCGGGAATTGGATGAAGCTTTCTTT. Translated, it gives CASSLTARELDEAFF.

The chain is built from TRBV7-8 and TRBJ2-7; D may be TRBD1 (5 bases). Germline loops: CDR1 SGHVS, CDR2 FQNEAQ. This CDR3 is 14 amino acids long. Between the trimmed V and J ends, which lost 3 bases and 0 bases, there was a span of 9 bases. CDR3 loop: CASSLTENSYEQYF. The DNA for the CDR3 is TGTGCCAGCAGCTTGACAGAAAACTCCTACGAGCAGTACTTC.

The J gene is TRBJ1-5, the V gene TRBV19; the D is unclear. In germline, CDR1 is LNHDA, CDR2 SQIVND (reference sequence). The germline V and J ends were trimmed by 0 bases and 8 bases, with 8 bases remaining between them. The CDR3 is 13 amino acids. The CDR3 DNA follows: TGTGCCAGTAGTATAGAGCGGGCCAAGCCCCAGCATTTT. This gives the protein CASSIERAKPQHF.

Here the CDR3 reads CASSLARIDEQFF. In DNA form, the CDR3 reads TGTGCCAGCAGCTTAGCGCGAATCGATGAGCAGTTCTTC. The V and J genes are TRBV7-9 and TRBJ2-1, with no clear D. This CDR3 is built from 13 residues. CDR1 is SEHNR, CDR2 FQNEAQ, per germline (reference sequence). V lost 0 bases, J lost 8 bases, and 8 bases lay in between.

The chain combines TRBV2 with TRBJ2-3; the match to TRBD1 covers 9 bases. V dropped 6 bases and J dropped 1; count of bases not matched to a gene: 5. The CDR3 covers 15 residues. The V gene's germline CDR1 is SNHLY and CDR2 FYNNEI. CDR3 nucleotides: TGTGCCAGCAGCGTGGGGGACAGGGGCACAGATACGCAGTATTTT. Amino acids: CASSVGDRGTDTQYF.

V usage is TRBV5-6 and J usage is TRBJ2-1; no clear D. V was trimmed by 0 bases and J by 5 bases, leaving 9 bases between them. Germline CDR1 reads SGHDT; CDR2 reads YYEEEE. The CDR3 covers 14 residues. This CDR3 reads CASSLAGGNNEQFF. CDR3 nucleotide sequence: TGTGCCAGCAGCTTGGCCGGCGGTAACAATGAGCAGTTCTTC.

CDR3 coding DNA: TGTGCCAGTAGTCGGCGGGTGGATTCACCCCTCCACTTT. Translating it yields CASSRRVDSPLHF. The rearrangement joins TRBV19 to TRBJ1-6, with D hard to call. Deletions cut 5 bases from V and 8 bases from J, with 10 bases between. Germline V CDR1 and CDR2: LNHDA, SQIVND (reference sequence). The CDR3 length is 13 residues.